This entry lists 8 T cell receptor beta chains sequenced from one sample in a study of untreated major depressive disorder (dated by TCRdb to the late 2010s). The method behind the library was the immunoSEQ multiplex PCR assay. TCRdb took this table from immuneACCESS and kept in-frame rearrangements with V and J called. Such tables lack part of the clones; where checked against another copy, unresolved V genes explain under half of the gap, and the rest is unexplained. The sample profile shows about 27,000 clones; approximately 91% of them were found once. Together, the top ten hold roughly 0.72% of the sample. No antigens are known for them. Study-wide conclusions, independent of this receptor: Higher TRBV05-01 (Vbeta 5.1) usage among CD4+ T cells of depressed patients compared with controls was confirmed by sequencing, with p = 0.040 in a one-tailed test.

Sequences were obtained from CD4+ T cells from PBMCs. These receptors all stem from a woman aged 25 to 39 with major depressive disorder.

V gene TRBV6-6 combines with J gene TRBJ1-1; tentatively, D is TRBD1 (5 bases). CDR3 length equals 13 residues. From germline, CDR1 is MNHNY and CDR2 SVGAGI (reference sequence). The chain's CDR3 is CAAGTPQNTEAFF. The DNA for the CDR3 is TGTGCTGCGGGGACTCCGCAGAACACTGAAGCTTTCTTT.

This clone was found once. This chain's CDR3 is CASSQRLAGGPYNEQFF. The CDR3 DNA reads TGCGCCAGCAGCCAGAGACTAGCGGGAGGGCCGTACAATGAGCAGTTCTTC. The chain links TRBV4-3 to TRBJ2-1; 14 bases match TRBD2. The germline CDR1 and CDR2 sequences are LGHNA and YSLEER. The CDR3 runs 17 residues. J lost 4 bases, V lost 3 bases, and 5 bases had no gene match.

V and J are TRBV27 and TRBJ2-6, with D unclear. Trimming cost V 3 bases and J 4 bases, with 7 bases left between them. In germline, CDR1 is MNHEY, CDR2 SMNVEV (reference sequence). This CDR3 has 14 residues. The chain's CDR3 is CASSLSTGANVLTF. The DNA of the CDR3 is TGTGCCAGCAGTTTGAGTACGGGGGCCAACGTCCTGACTTTC.

This clone was seen a single time. This chain joins TRBV11-3 and TRBJ1-1, with D tentatively TRBD1 (5 bases). The V gene's germline CDR1 is SGHNT and CDR2 YENEEA. This CDR3 spans 15 amino acids. Between the trimmed V and J ends, which lost 5 bases and 0 bases, there was a span of 13 bases. In nucleotides, the CDR3 is TGTGCCAGCAGCACAGCGGGACGTCTGAACACTGAAGCTTTCTTT. Amino acids: CASSTAGRLNTEAFF.

This rearrangement joins TRBV11-2 to TRBJ2-1; TRBD2 is a possible D gene (6 bases). The germline V and J ends were trimmed by 5 bases and 7 bases, with 15 bases remaining between them. The CDR3 is made up of 14 amino acids. The germline V gene encodes CDR1 SGHAT and CDR2 FQNNGV. The CDR3 loop is CASSPVGLGNEQFF. CDR3 in DNA: TGTGCCAGCAGCCCTGTGGGACTCGGTAATGAGCAGTTCTTC.

The chain has TRBV5-1 and TRBJ2-1; D gene uncertain. The germline V gene encodes CDR1 SGHRS and CDR2 YFSETQ. This CDR3 comprises 14 residues. Trimming removed 3 bases at V and 1 base at J, with 8 bases between. CDR3 DNA sequence: TGCGCCAGCAGCTCGTCAGGTTCCTACAATGAGCAGTTCTTC. Protein sequence: CASSSSGSYNEQFF. Filled out from reference TRBV5-1 and TRBJ2-1, the complete variable domain reads KAGVTQTPRYLIKTRGQQVTLSCSPISGHRSVSWYQQTPGQGLQFLFEYFSETQRNKGNFPGRFSGRQFSNSRSEMNVSTLELGDSALYLCASSSSGSYNEQFFGPGTRLTVL.

This chain uses TRBV2 with TRBJ2-6; maybe TRBD1 (6 bases). Looked up from germline, CDR1 is SNHLY and CDR2 is FYNNEI. Deletions cut 9 bases from V and 0 bases from J, with 12 bases between. The CDR3 sequence is 15 residues long. The CDR3 DNA reads as TGTGCCAGTACCCAAGGGGGCTCTGGGGCCAACGTCCTGACTTTC. Protein sequence: CASTQGGSGANVLTF. Filled out from reference TRBV2 and TRBJ2-6, the complete variable domain reads EPEVTQTPSHQVTQMGQEVILRCVPISNHLYFYWYRQILGQKVEFLVSFYNNEISEKSEIFDDQFSVERPDGSNFTLKIRSTKLEDSAMYFCASTQGGSGANVLTFGAGSRLTVL.

This clone was seen only once. The chain uses TRBV6-1 and TRBJ1-1, with D maybe TRBD1 (6 bases). The length of the CDR3 is 13 residues. Trimming removed 7 bases from V and 4 bases from J, with 13 bases in between. Germline loops: CDR1 MNHNS, CDR2 SASEGT. DNA for the CDR3: TGTGCCAGCACGTTACAGGGTGGCACTGAAGCTTTCTTT. Amino acid sequence: CASTLQGGTEAFF.